This entry describes one T cell receptor beta chain. In the original analysis: Counts of nucleated cells, estimated from reference gene primer amplification, were obtained. Here immunoSEQ multiplex PCR was the method, and the copy in TCRdb shows in-frame clones only, minus some. V and J calls and clone size follow that table, whereas D and trimming were derived from the DNA. The sample comprises tens of thousands of clones, 80% of which are singletons, and 15% to 20% rests with the top ten. The data stem from a study of blood T cell repertoires in COVID-19. The overall study: Acute and convalescent COVID-19 samples came from the United States, Italy and Spain. T cells, B-cell-depleted T cells, or PBMCs supplied cDNA or gDNA.

This CDR3 has 13 amino acids. The V segment lost 4 bases and the J segment 8 bases; nucleotides outside the gene matches: 5. Germline V CDR1 and CDR2: SGHNT, YYREEE (reference sequence). Sequences were obtained from peripheral blood. This chain joins TRBV5-4 and TRBJ2-1; 8 nucleotides line up with TRBD1. The clonotype comes from an elderly woman with acute or convalescent COVID-19. In DNA form, the CDR3 reads TGTGCCAGCAGCATCGGACAGGGCTATGAGCAGTTCTTC. Translated, it gives CASSIGQGYEQFF.